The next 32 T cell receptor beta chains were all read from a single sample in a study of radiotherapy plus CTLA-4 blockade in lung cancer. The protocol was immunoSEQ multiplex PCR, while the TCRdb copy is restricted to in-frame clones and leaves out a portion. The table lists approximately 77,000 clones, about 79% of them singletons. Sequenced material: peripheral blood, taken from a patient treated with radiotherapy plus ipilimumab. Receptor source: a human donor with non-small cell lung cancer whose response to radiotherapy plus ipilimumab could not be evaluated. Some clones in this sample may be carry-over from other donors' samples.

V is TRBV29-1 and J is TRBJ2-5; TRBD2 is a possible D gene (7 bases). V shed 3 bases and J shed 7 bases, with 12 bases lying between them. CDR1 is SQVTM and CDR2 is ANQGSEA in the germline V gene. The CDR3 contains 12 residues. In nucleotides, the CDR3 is TGCAGCGTTGACGGGGGGCTAGGGACCCAGTACTTC. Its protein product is CSVDGGLGTQYF.

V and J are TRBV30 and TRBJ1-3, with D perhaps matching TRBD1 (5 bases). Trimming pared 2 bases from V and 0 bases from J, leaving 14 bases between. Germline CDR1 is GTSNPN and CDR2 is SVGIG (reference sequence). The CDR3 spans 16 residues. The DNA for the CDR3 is TGTGCCTGGAGTAGGACACCTTCACCCTCTGGAAACACCATATATTTT. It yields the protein CAWSRTPSPSGNTIYF.

In DNA, the CDR3 is TGTGCCAGCAGCTTAGCCGGGACAGTTCGCGGCTACACCTTC. Its translation: CASSLAGTVRGYTF. This rearrangement joins TRBV7-2 to TRBJ1-2; 7 bases are a match to TRBD1. V lost 0 bases, J lost 8 bases, and 6 bases stayed unmatched. This CDR3 contains 14 residues. Germline loops: CDR1 SGHTA, CDR2 FQGNSA.

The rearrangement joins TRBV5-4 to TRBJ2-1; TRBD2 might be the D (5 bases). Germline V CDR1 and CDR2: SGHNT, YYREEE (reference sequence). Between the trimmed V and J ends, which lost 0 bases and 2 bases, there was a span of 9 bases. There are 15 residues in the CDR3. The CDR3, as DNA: TGTGCCAGCAGCTTGGAGGCGGGCCCCTACAATGAGCAGTTCTTC. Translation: CASSLEAGPYNEQFF.

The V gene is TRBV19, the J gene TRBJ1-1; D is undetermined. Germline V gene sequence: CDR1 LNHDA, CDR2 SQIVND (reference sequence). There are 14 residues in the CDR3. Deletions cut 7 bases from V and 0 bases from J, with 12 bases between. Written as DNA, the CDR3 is TGTGCCAGTACTCTAGGAGTAATGAACACTGAAGCTTTCTTT. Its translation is CASTLGVMNTEAFF.

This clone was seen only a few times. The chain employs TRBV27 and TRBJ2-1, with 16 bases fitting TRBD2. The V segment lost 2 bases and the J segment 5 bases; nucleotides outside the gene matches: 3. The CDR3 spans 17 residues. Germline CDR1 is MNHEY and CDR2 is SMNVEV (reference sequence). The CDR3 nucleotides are TGTGCCAGCAGTTTAGGGGGACTAGCGGGGGGGGACAATGAGCAGTTCTTC. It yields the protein CASSLGGLAGGDNEQFF.

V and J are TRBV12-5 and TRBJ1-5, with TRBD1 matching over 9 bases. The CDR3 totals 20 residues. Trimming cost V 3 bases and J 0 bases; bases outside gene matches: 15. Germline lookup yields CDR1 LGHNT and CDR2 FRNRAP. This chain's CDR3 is CASGFTRGQGSQYSNQPQHF. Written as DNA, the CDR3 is TGTGCTAGTGGTTTCACAAGGGGACAGGGTTCCCAATATAGCAATCAGCCCCAGCATTTT.

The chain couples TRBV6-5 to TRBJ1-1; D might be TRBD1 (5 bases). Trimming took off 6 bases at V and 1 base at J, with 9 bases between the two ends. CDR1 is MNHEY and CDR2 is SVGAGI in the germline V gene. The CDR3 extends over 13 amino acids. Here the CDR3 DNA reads TGTGCCAGCAGCTGGCAGGGGAACACTGAAGCTTTCTTT. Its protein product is CASSWQGNTEAFF.

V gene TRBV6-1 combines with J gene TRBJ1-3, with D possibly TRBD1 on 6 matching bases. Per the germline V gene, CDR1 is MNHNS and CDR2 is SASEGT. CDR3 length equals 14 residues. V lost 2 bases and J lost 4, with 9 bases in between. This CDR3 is CASSELRGGNTIYF. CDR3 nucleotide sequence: TGTGCCAGCAGTGAACTCAGGGGAGGAAACACCATATATTTT.

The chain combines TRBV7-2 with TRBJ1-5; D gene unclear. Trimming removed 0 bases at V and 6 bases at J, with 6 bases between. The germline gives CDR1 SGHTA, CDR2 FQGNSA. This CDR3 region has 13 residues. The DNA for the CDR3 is TGTGCCAGCAGCTTAGCGCCGGTTCAGCCCCAGCATTTT. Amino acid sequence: CASSLAPVQPQHF.

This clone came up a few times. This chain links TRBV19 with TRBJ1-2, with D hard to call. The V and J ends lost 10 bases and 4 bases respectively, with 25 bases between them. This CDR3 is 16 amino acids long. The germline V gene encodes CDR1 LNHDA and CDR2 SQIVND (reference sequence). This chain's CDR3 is CATKERAASWGYGYTF. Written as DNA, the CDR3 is TGTGCCACCAAGGAGAGGGCAGCCTCATGGGGCTATGGCTACACCTTC.

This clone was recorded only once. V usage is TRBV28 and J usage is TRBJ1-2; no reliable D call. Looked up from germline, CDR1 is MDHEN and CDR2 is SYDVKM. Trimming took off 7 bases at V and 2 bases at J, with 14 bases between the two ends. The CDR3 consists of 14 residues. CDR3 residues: CASTTRLANYGYTF. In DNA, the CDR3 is TGTGCCAGCACCACTAGGCTGGCGAACTATGGCTACACCTTC.

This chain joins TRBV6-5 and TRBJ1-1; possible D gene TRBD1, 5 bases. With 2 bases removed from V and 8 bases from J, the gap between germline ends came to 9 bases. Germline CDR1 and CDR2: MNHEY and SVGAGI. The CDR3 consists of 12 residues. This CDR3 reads CASSYTDREAFF. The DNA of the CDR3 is TGTGCCAGCAGTTACACAGACAGAGAAGCTTTCTTT.

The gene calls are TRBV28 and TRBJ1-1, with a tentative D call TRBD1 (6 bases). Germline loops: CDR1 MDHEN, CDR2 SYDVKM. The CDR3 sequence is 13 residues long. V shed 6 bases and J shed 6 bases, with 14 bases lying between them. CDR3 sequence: CASRQGYDPEAFF. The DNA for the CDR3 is TGTGCCAGCAGGCAGGGGTACGATCCTGAAGCTTTCTTT.

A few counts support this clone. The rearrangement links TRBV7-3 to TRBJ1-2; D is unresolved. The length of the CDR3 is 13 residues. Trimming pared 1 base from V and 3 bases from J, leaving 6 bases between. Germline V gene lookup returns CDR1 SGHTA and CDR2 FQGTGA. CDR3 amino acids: CASSLKGDYGYTF. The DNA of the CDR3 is TGTGCCAGCAGCTTAAAGGGAGACTATGGCTACACCTTC.

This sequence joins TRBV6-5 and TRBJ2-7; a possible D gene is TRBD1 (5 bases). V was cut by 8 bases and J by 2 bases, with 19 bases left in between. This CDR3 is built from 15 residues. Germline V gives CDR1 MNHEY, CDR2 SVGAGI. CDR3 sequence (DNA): TGTGCCAGCGGCCAGGGCCACCAGGCCCCCTACGAGCAGTACTTC. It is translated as CASGQGHQAPYEQYF.

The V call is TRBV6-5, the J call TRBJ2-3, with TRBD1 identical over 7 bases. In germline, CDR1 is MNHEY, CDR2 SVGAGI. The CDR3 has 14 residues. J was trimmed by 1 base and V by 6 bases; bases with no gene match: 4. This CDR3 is CASRRQGRTDTQYF. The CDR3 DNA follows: TGTGCCAGCAGAAGACAGGGCCGCACAGATACGCAGTATTTT.

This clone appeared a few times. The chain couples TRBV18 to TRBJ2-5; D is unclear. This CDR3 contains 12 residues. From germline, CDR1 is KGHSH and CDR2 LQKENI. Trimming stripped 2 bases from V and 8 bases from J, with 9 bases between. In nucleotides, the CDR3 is TGTGCCAGCTCACCAAGAGATATTACCCAGTACTTC. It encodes CASSPRDITQYF. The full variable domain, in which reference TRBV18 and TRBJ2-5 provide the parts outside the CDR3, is NAGVMQNPRHLVRRRGQEARLRCSPMKGHSHVYWYRQLPEEGLKFMVYLQKENIIDESGMPKERFSAEFPKEGPSILRIQQVVRGDSAAYFCASSPRDITQYFGPGTRLLVL.

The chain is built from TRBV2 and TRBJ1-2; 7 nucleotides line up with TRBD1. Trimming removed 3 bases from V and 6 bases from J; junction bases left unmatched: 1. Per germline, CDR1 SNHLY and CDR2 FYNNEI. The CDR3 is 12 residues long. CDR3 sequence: CASSDTGDGYTF. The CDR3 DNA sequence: TGTGCCAGCAGTGATACAGGGGATGGCTACACCTTC.

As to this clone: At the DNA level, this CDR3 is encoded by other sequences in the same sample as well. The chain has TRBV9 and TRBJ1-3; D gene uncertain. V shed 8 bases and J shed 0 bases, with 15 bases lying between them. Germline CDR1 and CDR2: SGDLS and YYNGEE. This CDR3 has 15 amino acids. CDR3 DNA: TGTGCCAGTGCCGCGGAGGGAAACTCTGGAAACACCATATATTTT. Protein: CASAAEGNSGNTIYF.

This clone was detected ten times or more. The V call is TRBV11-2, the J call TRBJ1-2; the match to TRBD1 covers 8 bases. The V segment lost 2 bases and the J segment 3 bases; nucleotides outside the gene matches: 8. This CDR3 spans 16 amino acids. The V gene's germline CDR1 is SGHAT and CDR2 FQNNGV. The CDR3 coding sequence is TGTGCCAGCAGCTTAAAGGCAGGGGGCTGGGACTATGGCTACACCTTC. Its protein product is CASSLKAGGWDYGYTF. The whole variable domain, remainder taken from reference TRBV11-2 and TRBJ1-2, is EAGVAQSPRYKIIEKRQSVAFWCNPISGHATLYWYQQILGQGPKLLIQFQNNGVVDDSQLPKDRFSAERLKGVDSTLKIQPAKLEDSAVYLCASSLKAGGWDYGYTFGSGTRLTVV.

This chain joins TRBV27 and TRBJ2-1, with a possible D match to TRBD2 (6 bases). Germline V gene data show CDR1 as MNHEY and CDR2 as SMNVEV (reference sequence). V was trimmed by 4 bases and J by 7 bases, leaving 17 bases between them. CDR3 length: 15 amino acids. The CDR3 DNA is TGTGCCAGCAGTTCACCCCCTACTAGCAGGAATGAGCAGTTCTTC. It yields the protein CASSSPPTSRNEQFF.

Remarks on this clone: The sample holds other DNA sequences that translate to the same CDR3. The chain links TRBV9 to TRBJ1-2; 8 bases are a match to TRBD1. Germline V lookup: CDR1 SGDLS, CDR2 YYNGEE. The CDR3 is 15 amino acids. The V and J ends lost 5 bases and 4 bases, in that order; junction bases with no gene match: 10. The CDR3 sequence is CASSSPGTGGYGYTF. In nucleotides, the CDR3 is TGTGCCAGCAGTAGTCCCGGGACAGGAGGCTATGGCTACACCTTC.

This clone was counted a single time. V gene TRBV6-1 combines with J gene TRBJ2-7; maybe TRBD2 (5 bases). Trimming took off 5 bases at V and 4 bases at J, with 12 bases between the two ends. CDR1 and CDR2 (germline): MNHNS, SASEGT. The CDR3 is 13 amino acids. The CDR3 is CASSRAGEYEQYF. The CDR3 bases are TGTGCCAGCAGTCGGGCCGGGGAGTACGAGCAGTACTTC.

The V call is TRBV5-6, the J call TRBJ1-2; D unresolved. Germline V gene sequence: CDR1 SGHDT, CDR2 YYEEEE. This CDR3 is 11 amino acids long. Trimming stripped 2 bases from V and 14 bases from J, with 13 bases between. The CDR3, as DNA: TGTGCCAGCAGCTTACACAGCTTAGTAACCTTC. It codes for CASSLHSLVTF. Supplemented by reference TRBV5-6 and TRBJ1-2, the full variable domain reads DAGVTQSPTHLIKTRGQQVTLRCSPKSGHDTVSWYQQALGQGPQFIFQYYEEEERQRGNFPDRFSGHQFPNYSSELNVNALLLGDSALYLCASSLHSLVTFGSGTRLTVV.

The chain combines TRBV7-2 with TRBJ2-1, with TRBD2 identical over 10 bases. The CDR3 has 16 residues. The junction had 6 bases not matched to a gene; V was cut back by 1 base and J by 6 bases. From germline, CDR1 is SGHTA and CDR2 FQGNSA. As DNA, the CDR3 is TGTGCCAGCAGCTTAGAAGGGCTAGCGGGAGCCAATGAGCAGTTCTTC. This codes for CASSLEGLAGANEQFF.

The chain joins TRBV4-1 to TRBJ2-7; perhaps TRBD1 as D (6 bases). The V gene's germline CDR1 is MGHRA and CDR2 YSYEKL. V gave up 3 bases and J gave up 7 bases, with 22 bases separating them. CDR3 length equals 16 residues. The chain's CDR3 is CASSQGRTAPLLEQYF. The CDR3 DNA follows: TGCGCCAGCAGCCAGGGGCGGACAGCTCCCTTACTAGAGCAGTACTTC.

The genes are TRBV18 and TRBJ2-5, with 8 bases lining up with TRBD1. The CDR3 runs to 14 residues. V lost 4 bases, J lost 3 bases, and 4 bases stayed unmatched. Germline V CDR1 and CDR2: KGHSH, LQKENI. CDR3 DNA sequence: TGTGCCAGCTCACTAATGACAGGGGAAGAGACCCAGTACTTC. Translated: CASSLMTGEETQYF.

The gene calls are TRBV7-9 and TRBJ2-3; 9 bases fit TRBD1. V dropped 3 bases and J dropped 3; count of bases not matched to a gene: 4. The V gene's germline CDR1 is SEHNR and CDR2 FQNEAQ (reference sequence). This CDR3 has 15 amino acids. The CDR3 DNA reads TGTGCCAGCAGCTTGACAGGGGGGAGGACAGATACGCAGTATTTT. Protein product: CASSLTGGRTDTQYF.

The CDR3 DNA sequence: TGTGCCAGTAGTAGCGGGGCCTGGTACAATGAGCAGTTCTTC. Its translation is CASSSGAWYNEQFF. This chain links TRBV19 with TRBJ2-1, with D perhaps matching TRBD2 (6 bases). CDR1 and CDR2 from the germline V gene are LNHDA and SQIVND (reference sequence). Trimming removed 4 bases from V and 4 bases from J, with 11 bases in between. The length of the CDR3 is 14 residues.

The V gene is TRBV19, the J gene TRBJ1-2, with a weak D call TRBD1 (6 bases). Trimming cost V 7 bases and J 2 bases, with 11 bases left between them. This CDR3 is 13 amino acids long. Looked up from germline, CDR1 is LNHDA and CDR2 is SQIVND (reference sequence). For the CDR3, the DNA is TGTGCCAGTACGGCAGGGGCCAACTATGGCTACACCTTC. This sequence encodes CASTAGANYGYTF.

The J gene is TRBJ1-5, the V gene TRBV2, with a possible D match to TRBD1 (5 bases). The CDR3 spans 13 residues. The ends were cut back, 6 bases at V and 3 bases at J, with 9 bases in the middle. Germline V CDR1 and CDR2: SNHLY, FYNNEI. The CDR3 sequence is CASSPQDNQPQHF. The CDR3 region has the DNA TGTGCCAGCAGCCCACAGGACAATCAGCCCCAGCATTTT.